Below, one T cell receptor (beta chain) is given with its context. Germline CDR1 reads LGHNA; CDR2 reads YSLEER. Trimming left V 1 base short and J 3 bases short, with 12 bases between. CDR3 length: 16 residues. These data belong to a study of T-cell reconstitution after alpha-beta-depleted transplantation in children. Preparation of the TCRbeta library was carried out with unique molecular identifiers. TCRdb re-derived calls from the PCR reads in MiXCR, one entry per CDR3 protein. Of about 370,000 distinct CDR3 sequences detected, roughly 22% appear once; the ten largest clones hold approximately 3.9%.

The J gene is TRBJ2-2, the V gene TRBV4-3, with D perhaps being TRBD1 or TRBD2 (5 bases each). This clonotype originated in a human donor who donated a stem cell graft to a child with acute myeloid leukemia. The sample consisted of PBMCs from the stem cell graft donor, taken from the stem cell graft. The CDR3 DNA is TGCGCCAGCAGCCAAGTATGGGGACCAGACACCGGGGAGCTGTTTTTT. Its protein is CASSQVWGPDTGELFF.